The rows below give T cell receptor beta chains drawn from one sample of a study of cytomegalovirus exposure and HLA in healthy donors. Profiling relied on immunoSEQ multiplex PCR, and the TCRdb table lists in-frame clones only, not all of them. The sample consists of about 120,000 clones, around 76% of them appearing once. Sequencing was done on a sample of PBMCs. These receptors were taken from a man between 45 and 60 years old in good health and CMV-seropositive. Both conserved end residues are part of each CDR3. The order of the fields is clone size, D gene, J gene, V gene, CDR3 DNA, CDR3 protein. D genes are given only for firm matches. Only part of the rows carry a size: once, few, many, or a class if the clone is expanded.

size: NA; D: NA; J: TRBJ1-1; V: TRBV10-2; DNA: TGCGCCAGCAGTGATTGGCAGAACACTGAAGCTTTCTTT; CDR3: CASSDWQNTEAFF
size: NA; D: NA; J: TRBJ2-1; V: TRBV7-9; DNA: TGTGCCAGCAGCTTATCCGGGACTCCGTACAATGAGCAGTTCTTC; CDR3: CASSLSGTPYNEQFF
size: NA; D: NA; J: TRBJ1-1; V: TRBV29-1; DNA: TGCAGCGTTGTAAGGGGCGGCGTGAACACTGAAGCTTTCTTT; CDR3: CSVVRGGVNTEAFF
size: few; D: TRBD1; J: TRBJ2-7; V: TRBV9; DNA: TGTGCCAGCAGCACCCGAGGGACAGGGGGCTACGAGCAGTACTTC; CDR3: CASSTRGTGGYEQYF
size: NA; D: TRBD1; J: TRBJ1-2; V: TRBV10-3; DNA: TGTGCCATCAGTGAGCCAAGACAGGGAACCGGCTACACCTTC; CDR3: CAISEPRQGTGYTF
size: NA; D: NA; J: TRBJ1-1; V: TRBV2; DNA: TGTGCCAGCAGTTACTTTGAGGGGGTGGACACTGAAGCTTTCTTT; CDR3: CASSYFEGVDTEAFF
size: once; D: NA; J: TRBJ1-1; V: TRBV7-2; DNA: TGTGCCAGCAGCTTAGGCGTACGGTCGAACACTGAAGCTTTCTTT; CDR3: CASSLGVRSNTEAFF
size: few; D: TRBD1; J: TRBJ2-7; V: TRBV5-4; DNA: TGTGCCAGCAGCTTGGGACAGGGGGTTTTCGAGCAGTACTTC; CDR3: CASSLGQGVFEQYF
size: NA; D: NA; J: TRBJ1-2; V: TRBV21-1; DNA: TGTGCCAGCAGCGAAGCGGGGGGTAAGGACAGGGGGACCAACTATGGCTACACCTTC; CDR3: CASSEAGGKDRGTNYGYTF
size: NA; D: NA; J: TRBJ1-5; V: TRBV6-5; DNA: TGTGCCAGCAGTTACGGCTCAGGGGCGGATCAGCCCCAGCATTTT; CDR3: CASSYGSGADQPQHF
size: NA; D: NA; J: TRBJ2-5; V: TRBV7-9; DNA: TGTGCCAGCAGCGGGGCCTTAAGGGAGACCCAGTACTTC; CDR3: CASSGALRETQYF
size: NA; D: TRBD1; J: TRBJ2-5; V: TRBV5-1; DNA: TGCGCCAGCAGCCCGGACAGGGGGCTAGAGACCCAGTACTTC; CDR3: CASSPDRGLETQYF
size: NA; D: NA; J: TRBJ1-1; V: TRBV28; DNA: TGTGCCAGCAGTTTAGTTCCAGGGAAGGACACTGAAGCTTTCTTT; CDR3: CASSLVPGKDTEAFF
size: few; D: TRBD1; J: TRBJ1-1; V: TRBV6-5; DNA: TGTGCCAGCAGTTACGACGGAGGGACAGCGAACACTGAAGCTTTCTTT; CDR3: CASSYDGGTANTEAFF
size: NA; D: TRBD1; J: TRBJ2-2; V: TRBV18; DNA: TGTGCCAGTCACAGGGGCACCGGGGAGCTGTTTTTT; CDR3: CASHRGTGELFF
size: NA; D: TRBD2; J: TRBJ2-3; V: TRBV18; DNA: TGTGCCAGCTCATCGGCGGGGGGGCCTTTCTTCGACACAGATACGCAGTATTTT; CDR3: CASSSAGGPFFDTDTQYF
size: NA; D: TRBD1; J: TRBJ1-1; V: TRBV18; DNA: TGTGCCAGCTCACCGGGACAGGCGAACACTGAAGCTTTCTTT; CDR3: CASSPGQANTEAFF
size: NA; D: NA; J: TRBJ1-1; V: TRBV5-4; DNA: TGTGCCAGCAGCGCGGGGGACCTTCTGAACACTGAAGCTTTCTTT; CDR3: CASSAGDLLNTEAFF
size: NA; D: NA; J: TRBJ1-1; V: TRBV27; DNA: TGTGCCAGCAGTTCGACAGTTATGAACACTGAAGCTTTCTTT; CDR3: CASSSTVMNTEAFF
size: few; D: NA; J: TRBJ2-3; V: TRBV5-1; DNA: TGCGCCAGCAGCTTCGGGGTCACAGCGGGCGGGGGCACAGATACGCAGTATTTT; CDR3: CASSFGVTAGGGTDTQYF
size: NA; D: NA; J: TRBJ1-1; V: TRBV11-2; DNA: TGTGCCAGCAGCTTAGGGGGCAGAGGCGCTGAAGCTTTCTTT; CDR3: CASSLGGRGAEAFF
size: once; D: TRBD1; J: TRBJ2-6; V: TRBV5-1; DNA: TGCGCCAGCAGCGCATTACAGGGGGCAATCTCTGGGGCCAACGTCCTGACTTTC; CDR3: CASSALQGAISGANVLTF
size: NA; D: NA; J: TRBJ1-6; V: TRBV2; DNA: TGTGCCAGCGGGGACAACCTGAATTCACCCCTCCACTTT; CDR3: CASGDNLNSPLHF
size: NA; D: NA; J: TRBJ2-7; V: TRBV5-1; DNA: TGCGCCAGCAGCTTGGGACAGATCTACGAGCAGTACTTC; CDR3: CASSLGQIYEQYF
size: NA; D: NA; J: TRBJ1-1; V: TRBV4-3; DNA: TGCGCCAGCAGCCAAGGGACAGCAAACACTGAAGCTTTCTTT; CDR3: CASSQGTANTEAFF
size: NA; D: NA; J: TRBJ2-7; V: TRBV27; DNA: TGTGCCAGCAGTTTAGATCGACAGGCGGGCGAGCAGTACTTC; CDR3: CASSLDRQAGEQYF
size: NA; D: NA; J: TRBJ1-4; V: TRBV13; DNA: TGTGCCAGCAGCTCCCAAGGACACTCAACTAATGAAAAACTGTTTTTT; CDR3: CASSSQGHSTNEKLFF
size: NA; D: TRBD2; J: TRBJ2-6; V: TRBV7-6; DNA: TGTGCCAGCAGCTTACAGCGGGGGGATACATCAGGGGCCAACGTCCTGACTTTC; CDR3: CASSLQRGDTSGANVLTF
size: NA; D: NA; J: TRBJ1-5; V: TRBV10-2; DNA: TGCGCCAGCAGTGAAGGGGGTCGGAGGAATCAGCCCCAGCATTTT; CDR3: CASSEGGRRNQPQHF
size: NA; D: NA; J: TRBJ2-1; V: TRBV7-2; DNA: TGTGCCAGCAGCTTACTGAATGAGCAGTTCTTC; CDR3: CASSLLNEQFF
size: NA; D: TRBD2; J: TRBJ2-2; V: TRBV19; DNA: TGTGCCAGTAGTACACTAGCGGGAGGGGAGCTGTTTTTT; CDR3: CASSTLAGGELFF
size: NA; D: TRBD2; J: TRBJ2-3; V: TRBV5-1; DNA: TGCGCCAGCATTTCTAGCGGGGGGCCATGGGATACGCAGTATTTT; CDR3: CASISSGGPWDTQYF
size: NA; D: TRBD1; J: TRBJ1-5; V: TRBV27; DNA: TGTGCCAGCAGTTTAGTGGGACAGAAGACTCAGCCCCAGCATTTT; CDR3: CASSLVGQKTQPQHF
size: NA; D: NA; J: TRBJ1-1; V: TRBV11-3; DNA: TGTGCCAGCAGCCATCGCCACAGGGACACTGAAGCTTTCTTT; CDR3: CASSHRHRDTEAFF
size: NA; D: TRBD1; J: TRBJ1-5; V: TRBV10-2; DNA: TGCGCCAGCAGTGGATCGACAGGGTCCCAGGAGCCCCAGCATTTT; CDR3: CASSGSTGSQEPQHF
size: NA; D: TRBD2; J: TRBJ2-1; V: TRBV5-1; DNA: TGCGCCAGCAGCTTGGATCGGGGGGTCAATGAGCAGTTCTTC; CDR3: CASSLDRGVNEQFF
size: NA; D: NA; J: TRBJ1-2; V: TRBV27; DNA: TGTGCCAGCAGCCCCCGGGGGGCTTACTATGGCTACACCTTC; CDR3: CASSPRGAYYGYTF
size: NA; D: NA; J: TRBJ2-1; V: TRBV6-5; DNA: TGTGCCGGCAGTTACTCTAGAGTTTACAATGAGCAGTTCTTC; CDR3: CAGSYSRVYNEQFF
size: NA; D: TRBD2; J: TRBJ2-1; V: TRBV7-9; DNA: TGTGCCAGCAGCCCCCCGGGGGGGGACAATGAGCAGTTCTTC; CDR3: CASSPPGGDNEQFF
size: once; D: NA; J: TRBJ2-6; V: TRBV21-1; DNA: TGTGCCAGCAGCAAAGCGCTGAGGGTAAGGATTTCCGGGGCCAACGTCCTGACTTTC; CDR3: CASSKALRVRISGANVLTF
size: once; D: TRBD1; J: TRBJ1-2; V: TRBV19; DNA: TGTGCCAGTAGTATGGGGGACAGAGTCTATGGCTACACCTTC; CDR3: CASSMGDRVYGYTF
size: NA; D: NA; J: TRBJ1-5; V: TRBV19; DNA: TGTGCCAGTAGTATCGGGGGTCTAGGTAATCAGCCCCAGCATTTT; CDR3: CASSIGGLGNQPQHF
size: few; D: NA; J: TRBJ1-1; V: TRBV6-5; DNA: TGTGCCAGCAGCGCCCGGGGGAACATGAACACTGAAGCTTTCTTT; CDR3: CASSARGNMNTEAFF
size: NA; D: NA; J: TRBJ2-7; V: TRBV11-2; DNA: TGTGCCAGCAGCTCCTCGGGAAGGCGGGGCTCCTACGAGCAGTACTTC; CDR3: CASSSSGRRGSYEQYF
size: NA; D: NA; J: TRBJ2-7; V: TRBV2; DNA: TGTGCCAGCAGTTCAACTTCACAGGTTACCTACGAGCAGTACTTC; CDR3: CASSSTSQVTYEQYF
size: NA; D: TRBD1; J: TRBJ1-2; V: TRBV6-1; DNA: TGTGCCTCCGACGGGACAGGGGGTTCTGGGGGCTACACCTTC; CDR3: CASDGTGGSGGYTF
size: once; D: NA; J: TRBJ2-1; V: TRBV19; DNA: TGTGCCAGTAGCCCTGGACTACTTTATTCCTACAATGAGCAGTTCTTC; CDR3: CASSPGLLYSYNEQFF
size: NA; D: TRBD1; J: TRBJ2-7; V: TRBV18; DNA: TGTGCCAGCTCACCAGCTGGGACAGGGGGCGCTAAGGAGCAGTACTTC; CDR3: CASSPAGTGGAKEQYF
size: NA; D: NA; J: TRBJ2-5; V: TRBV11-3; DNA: TGTGCCAGCAGGAGGCGGGGAGAGACCCAGTACTTC; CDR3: CASRRRGETQYF
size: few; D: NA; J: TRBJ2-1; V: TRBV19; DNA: TGTGCCAGTAGTACCCCGGACAGCGAAAACTACAATGAGCAGTTCTTC; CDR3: CASSTPDSENYNEQFF
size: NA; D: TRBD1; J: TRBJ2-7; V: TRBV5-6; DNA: TGTGCCAGCAGCTTTCGAGGGACAGGGCTCTACGAGCAGTACTTC; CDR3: CASSFRGTGLYEQYF
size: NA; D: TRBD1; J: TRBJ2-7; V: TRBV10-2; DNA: TGCGCCAGTCGACAGGGGTGGAACGAGCAGTACTTC; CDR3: CASRQGWNEQYF
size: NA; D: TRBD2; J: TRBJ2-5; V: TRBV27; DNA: TGTGCCAGCGGACTTTTGCGGGGGCAAGAGACCCAGTACTTC; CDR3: CASGLLRGQETQYF
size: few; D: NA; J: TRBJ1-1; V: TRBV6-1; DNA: TGTGCCAGCAGTGTCAGCGAGAACACTGAAGCTTTCTTT; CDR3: CASSVSENTEAFF
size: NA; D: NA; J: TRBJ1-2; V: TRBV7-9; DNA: TGTGCCAGCAGCTCAGGGGAAAGTGGTAGCTACACCTTC; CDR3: CASSSGESGSYTF
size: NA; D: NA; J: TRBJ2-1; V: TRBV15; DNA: TGTGCCACCAGGACGGCAGGGTCCTACAATGAGCAGTTCTTC; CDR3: CATRTAGSYNEQFF